The 5 T cell receptor beta chains presented below share a single source sample, sequenced in a study of T cells after yellow fever vaccination (dated by TCRdb to between 2018 and 2021). Read against the paper, the sample's treatment or condition label means: live attenuated yellow fever vaccine strain. Library preparation employed 5' RACE. The reads were generated on an Illumina HiSeq 2500. The raw public reads went through TCRdb reprocessing: fastp at Q25, MiXCR clone calling, in-frame beta chains kept. Every CDR3 protein is listed once, alongside the most common genes and DNA of its rows. This sample has 500,000 to 700,000 distinct CDR3 sequences in its table, and roughly a fifth of those were observed once. The ten largest make up roughly 13% of the sample. The sample consisted of PBMCs, taken 15 days after the yellow fever booster vaccination. All receptors come from a man aged 25-45 years who received the YFV17D yellow fever vaccine.

In its sample, this clonotype was seen many times. The rearrangement links TRBV7-8 to TRBJ2-5, with D possibly being TRBD1 (6 bases). The CDR3 spans 13 residues. Trimming stripped 4 bases from V and 5 bases from J, with 11 bases between. Germline-derived CDR1 and CDR2 are SGHVS and FQNEAQ. The CDR3 here is CASSSQGLETQYF. DNA of the CDR3: TGTGCCAGCAGCTCCCAGGGGCTCGAGACCCAGTACTTC.

The chain uses TRBV5-6 and TRBJ2-5; D not certain. This CDR3 has 16 amino acids. The V gene lost 2 bases and the J gene lost 5 bases, with 19 bases spanning the gap. The germline gives CDR1 SGHDT, CDR2 YYEEEE. The CDR3 loop is CASSLTLGPAVETQYF. CDR3 sequence (DNA): TGTGCCAGCAGCTTAACCCTGGGCCCCGCGGTGGAGACCCAGTACTTC.

The chain couples TRBV27 to TRBJ2-7; 8 nucleotides line up with TRBD1. CDR3 size: 14 residues. The J segment lost 0 bases and the V segment lost 10 bases, leaving 8 bases of the junction unmatched. Germline assignment: CDR1 MNHEY and CDR2 SMNVEV (reference sequence). CDR3 loop: CATRDRPSSYEQYF. CDR3 DNA: TGTGCCACACGGGACAGGCCAAGCTCCTACGAGCAGTACTTC.

The CDR3 reads CAISTGTGSYEQYF. The CDR3 DNA reads TGTGCCATCAGTACCGGGACAGGGTCCTACGAGCAGTACTTC. The rearrangement joins TRBV10-3 to TRBJ2-7, with 9 bases identical to TRBD1. CDR3 length: 14 residues. With 5 bases clipped from V and 1 base from J, the junction kept 3 bases outside the gene matches. Germline lookup yields CDR1 ENHRY and CDR2 SYGVKD.

The sample holds a few counts of this clonotype. This rearrangement joins TRBV20-1 to TRBJ1-6; 7 nucleotides line up with TRBD1. The V segment lost 6 bases and the J segment 0 bases; nucleotides outside the gene matches: 5. The length of the CDR3 is 15 residues. Germline V CDR1 and CDR2: DFQATT, SNEGSKA (reference sequence). The CDR3 here is CSAQQGSSYNSPLHF. Written as DNA, the CDR3 is TGCAGTGCACAACAGGGGAGCTCCTATAATTCACCCCTCCACTTT.